These T cell receptor beta chains were read from a single sample in a study of shared clonotypes between healthy human individuals. Using immunoSEQ multiplex PCR, the repertoire was profiled, and TCRdb retains in-frame clones only, with some absent. In the table there are about 2 million clones, 85% to 95% of which are singletons. Sequencing was carried out using naive CD4+ T cells sorted from blood. The receptors shown here come from a man aged 18 to 29 in good health. CDR3s include the opening cysteine and the closing phenylalanine or tryptophan. A D gene is named only where the DNA matches it firmly.

d_gene: .
j_gene: TRBJ2-3
v_gene: TRBV27
CDR3nt: TGTGCCAGCAGTCTCGCGGTTGGGACGCAGTATTTT
CDR3aa: CASSLAVGTQYF

d_gene: .
j_gene: TRBJ2-2
v_gene: TRBV7-9
CDR3nt: TGTGCCAGCAGCCCTTGGGGCCGGCGGAGGGAGCTGTTTTTT
CDR3aa: CASSPWGRRRELFF

d_gene: TRBD2
j_gene: TRBJ2-5
v_gene: TRBV7-2
CDR3nt: TGTGCCAGCGGGTGGATCGGTAGCGGGAGTCGAGAGACCCAGTACTTC
CDR3aa: CASGWIGSGSRETQYF

d_gene: .
j_gene: TRBJ2-7
v_gene: TRBV19
CDR3nt: TGTGCCAGTGGGACAGCCGGGGGACCCTACGAGCAGTACTTC
CDR3aa: CASGTAGGPYEQYF

d_gene: .
j_gene: TRBJ2-7
v_gene: TRBV6-5
CDR3nt: TGTGCCAGCAGTGGCTCGGGGAGTCACGAGCAGTACTTC
CDR3aa: CASSGSGSHEQYF

d_gene: TRBD1
j_gene: TRBJ1-3
v_gene: TRBV5-6
CDR3nt: TGTGCCAGCAGCGTCAGGGGGCCGGGAGGAAACACCATATATTTT
CDR3aa: CASSVRGPGGNTIYF

d_gene: .
j_gene: TRBJ1-2
v_gene: TRBV25-1
CDR3nt: TGTGCCAGCAGCCTACGGGGAAAGGGGTCTGCATTTAACTATGGCTACACCTTC
CDR3aa: CASSLRGKGSAFNYGYTF

d_gene: .
j_gene: TRBJ1-1
v_gene: TRBV6-6
CDR3nt: TGTGCCAGCAGTCCCCCTGAAGGGGCCACTGAAGCTTTCTTT
CDR3aa: CASSPPEGATEAFF

d_gene: .
j_gene: TRBJ2-7
v_gene: TRBV5-1
CDR3nt: TGCGCCAGCAGCCGCGAGGCACAGCCGTCAACCTACGAGCAGTACTTC
CDR3aa: CASSREAQPSTYEQYF

d_gene: .
j_gene: TRBJ1-2
v_gene: TRBV5-1
CDR3nt: TGCGCCAGCAGCTTACAGATATCCTATGGCTACACCTTC
CDR3aa: CASSLQISYGYTF